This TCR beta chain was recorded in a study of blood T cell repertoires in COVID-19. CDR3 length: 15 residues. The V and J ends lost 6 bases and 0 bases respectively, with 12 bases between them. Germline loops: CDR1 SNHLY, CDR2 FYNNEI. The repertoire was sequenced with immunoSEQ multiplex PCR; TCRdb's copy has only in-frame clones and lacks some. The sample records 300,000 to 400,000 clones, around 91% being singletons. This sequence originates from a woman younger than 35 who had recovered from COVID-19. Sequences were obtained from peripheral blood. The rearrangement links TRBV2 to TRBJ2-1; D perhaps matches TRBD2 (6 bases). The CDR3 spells CASSLLAVSYNEQFF. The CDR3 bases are TGTGCCAGCAGCCTGTTAGCGGTCTCCTACAATGAGCAGTTCTTC.